Listed below are T cell receptor beta chains from one sample, sequenced in a study of cytomegalovirus exposure and HLA in healthy donors. Method: immunoSEQ multiplex PCR; TCRdb's copy keeps in-frame clones and lacks some. Among about 200,000 clones listed, approximately 79% were seen once. Sequenced input: PBMCs. The receptors derive from a man in his fifties or sixties in good health and CMV-seronegative. Each CDR3 is given with its conserved first and last residue. D genes are given only for firm matches. The size of a clone is reported for some rows only, either as once, few or many, or as a class for expanded clones.

v_call,d_call,clone_size,cdr3_length,j_call,cdr3_aa,cdr3_nt
TRBV30,NA,few,14,TRBJ2-7,CAWNPRGLSYEQYF,TGTGCCTGGAATCCCCGCGGACTCTCCTACGAGCAGTACTTC
TRBV29-1,NA,NA,11,TRBJ2-7,CSGSVSYEQYF,TGCAGCGGGTCGGTCTCCTACGAGCAGTACTTC
TRBV7-3,NA,NA,13,TRBJ1-5,CASSETPNQPQHF,TGTGCCAGCAGCGAAACACCAAATCAGCCCCAGCATTTT
TRBV11-2,NA,few,12,TRBJ2-1,CASSYLDNEQFF,TGTGCCAGCAGCTACCTAGACAATGAGCAGTTCTTC
TRBV2,NA,NA,13,TRBJ2-7,CASSVERIYEQYF,TGTGCCAGCAGTGTTGAGAGAATTTACGAGCAGTACTTC
TRBV2,NA,NA,15,TRBJ1-5,CASSATGYSNQPQHF,TGTGCCAGCAGCGCGACAGGCTATAGCAATCAGCCCCAGCATTTT
TRBV5-4,TRBD2,NA,13,TRBJ2-1,CASSLTLAGERFF,TGTGCCAGCAGCTTGACTTTAGCGGGAGAACGGTTCTTC
TRBV5-4,TRBD2,few,14,TRBJ2-2,CASRREASTGELFF,TGTGCCAGCAGACGGGAGGCTTCCACCGGGGAGCTGTTTTTT
TRBV2,NA,NA,14,TRBJ1-4,CASSEGRANEKLFF,TGTGCCAGCAGTGAAGGGAGGGCTAATGAAAAACTGTTTTTT
TRBV29-1,NA,NA,12,TRBJ2-7,CSVLADAYEQYF,TGCAGCGTTCTGGCGGATGCCTACGAGCAGTACTTC
TRBV30,NA,few,12,TRBJ2-1,CAWAYAVNEQFF,TGTGCCTGGGCGTACGCTGTCAATGAGCAGTTCTTC